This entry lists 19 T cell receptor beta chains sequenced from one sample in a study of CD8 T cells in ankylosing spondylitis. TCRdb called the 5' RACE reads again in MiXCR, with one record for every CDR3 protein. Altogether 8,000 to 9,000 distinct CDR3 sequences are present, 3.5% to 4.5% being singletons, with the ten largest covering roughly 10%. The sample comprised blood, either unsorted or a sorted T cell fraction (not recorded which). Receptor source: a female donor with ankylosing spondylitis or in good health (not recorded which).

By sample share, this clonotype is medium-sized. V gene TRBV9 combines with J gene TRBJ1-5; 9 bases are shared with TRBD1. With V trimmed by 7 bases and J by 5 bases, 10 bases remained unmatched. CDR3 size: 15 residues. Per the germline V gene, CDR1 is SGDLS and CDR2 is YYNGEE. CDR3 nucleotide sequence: TGTGCCAGCGGTCCCGGGGACAGGGTCCATCAGCCCCAGCATTTT. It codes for CASGPGDRVHQPQHF.

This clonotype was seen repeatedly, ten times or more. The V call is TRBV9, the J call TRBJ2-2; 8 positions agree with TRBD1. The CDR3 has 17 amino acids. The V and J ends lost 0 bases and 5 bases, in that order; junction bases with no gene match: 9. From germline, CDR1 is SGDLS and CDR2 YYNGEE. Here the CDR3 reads CASSVGPGQERTGELFF. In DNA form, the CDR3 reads TGTGCCAGCAGCGTAGGTCCGGGACAGGAAAGAACCGGGGAGCTGTTTTTT.

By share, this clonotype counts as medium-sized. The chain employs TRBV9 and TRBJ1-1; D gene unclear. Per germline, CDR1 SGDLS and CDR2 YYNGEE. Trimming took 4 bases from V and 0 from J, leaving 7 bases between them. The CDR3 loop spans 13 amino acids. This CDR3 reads CASSTVMNTEAFF. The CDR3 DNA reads TGTGCCAGCAGCACGGTCATGAACACTGAAGCTTTCTTT.

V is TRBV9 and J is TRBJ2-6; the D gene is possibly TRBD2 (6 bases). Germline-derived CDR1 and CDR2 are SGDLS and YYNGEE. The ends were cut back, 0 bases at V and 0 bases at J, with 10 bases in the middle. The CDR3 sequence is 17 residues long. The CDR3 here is CASSVAWRASGANVLTF. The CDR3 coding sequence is TGTGCCAGCAGCGTAGCTTGGAGGGCCTCTGGGGCCAACGTCCTGACTTTC.

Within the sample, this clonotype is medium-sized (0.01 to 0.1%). CDR3 amino acids: CASSLGLGGTEAFF. The CDR3 DNA follows: TGTGCCAGCAGCTTAGGGCTTGGGGGCACTGAAGCTTTCTTT. V is TRBV9 and J is TRBJ1-1; perhaps TRBD1 as D (5 bases). The germline V and J ends were trimmed by 4 bases and 4 bases, with 14 bases remaining between them. Per the germline V gene, CDR1 is SGDLS and CDR2 is YYNGEE. The CDR3 has 14 amino acids.

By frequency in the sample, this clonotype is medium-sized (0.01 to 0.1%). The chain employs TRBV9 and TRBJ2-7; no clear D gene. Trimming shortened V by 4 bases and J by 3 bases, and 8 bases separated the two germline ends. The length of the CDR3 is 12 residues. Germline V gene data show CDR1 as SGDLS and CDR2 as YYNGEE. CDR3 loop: CASSPRNYEQYF. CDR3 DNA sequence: TGTGCCAGCAGCCCCCGAAACTACGAGCAGTACTTC.

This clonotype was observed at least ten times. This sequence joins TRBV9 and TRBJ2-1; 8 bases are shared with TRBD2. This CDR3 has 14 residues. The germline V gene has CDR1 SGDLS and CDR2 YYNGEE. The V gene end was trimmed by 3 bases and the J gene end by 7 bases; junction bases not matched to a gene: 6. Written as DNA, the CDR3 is TGTGCCAGCAGCGAGGGACTAGATCAAAATGAGCAGTTCTTC. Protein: CASSEGLDQNEQFF.

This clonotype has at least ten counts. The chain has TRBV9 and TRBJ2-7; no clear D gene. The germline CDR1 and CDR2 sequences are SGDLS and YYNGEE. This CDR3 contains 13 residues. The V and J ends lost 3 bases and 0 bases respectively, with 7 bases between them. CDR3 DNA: TGTGCCAGCAGCGCCACGGGCTCCTACGAGCAGTACTTC. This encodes CASSATGSYEQYF.

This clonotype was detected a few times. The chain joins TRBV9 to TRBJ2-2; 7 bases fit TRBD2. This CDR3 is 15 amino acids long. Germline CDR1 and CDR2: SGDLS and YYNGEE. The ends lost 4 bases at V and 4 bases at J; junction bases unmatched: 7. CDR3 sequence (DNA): TGTGCCAGCAGCCCTCGAGTAGCGGGCACCGGGGAGCTGTTTTTT. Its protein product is CASSPRVAGTGELFF.

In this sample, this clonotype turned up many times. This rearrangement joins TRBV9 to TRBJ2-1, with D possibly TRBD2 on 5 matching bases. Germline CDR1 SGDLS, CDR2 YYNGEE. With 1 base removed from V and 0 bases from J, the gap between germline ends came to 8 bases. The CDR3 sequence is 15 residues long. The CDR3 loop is CASSVSGSSYNEQFF. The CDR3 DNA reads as TGTGCCAGCAGCGTAAGTGGGAGCTCCTACAATGAGCAGTTCTTC.

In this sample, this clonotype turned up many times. The CDR3 sequence: CASSNNPGQGIERGYTF. DNA of the CDR3: TGTGCCAGCAGCAACAATCCGGGACAGGGGATTGAGCGGGGCTACACCTTC. The V call is TRBV9, the J call TRBJ1-2, with 10 bases fitting TRBD1. The CDR3 contains 17 residues. Germline V gene data show CDR1 as SGDLS and CDR2 as YYNGEE. V was clipped by 4 bases and J by 8 bases; unmatched bases: 17.

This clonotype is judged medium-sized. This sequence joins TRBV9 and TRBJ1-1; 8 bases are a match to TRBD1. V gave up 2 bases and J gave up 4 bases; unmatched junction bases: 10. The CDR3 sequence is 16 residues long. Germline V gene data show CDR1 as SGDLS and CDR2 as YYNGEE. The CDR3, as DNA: TGTGCCAGCAGCGTGGCAGGGGGCGACTTGGCCACTGAAGCTTTCTTT. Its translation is CASSVAGGDLATEAFF.

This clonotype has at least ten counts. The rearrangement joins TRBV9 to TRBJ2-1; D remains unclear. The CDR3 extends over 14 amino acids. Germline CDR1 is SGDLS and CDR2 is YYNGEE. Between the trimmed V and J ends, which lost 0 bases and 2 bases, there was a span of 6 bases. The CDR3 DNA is TGTGCCAGCAGCGTAGCTACAGCCTACAATGAGCAGTTCTTC. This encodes CASSVATAYNEQFF.

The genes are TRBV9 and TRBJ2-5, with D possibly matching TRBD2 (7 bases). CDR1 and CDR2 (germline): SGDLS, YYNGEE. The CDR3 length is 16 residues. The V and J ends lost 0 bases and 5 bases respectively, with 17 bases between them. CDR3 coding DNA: TGTGCCAGCAGCGTAGGAGGTACAGGGAGGGGGGAGACCCAGTACTTC. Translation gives CASSVGGTGRGETQYF.

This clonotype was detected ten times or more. CDR3 loop: CASSVGSTGAYEQYF. In nucleotides, the CDR3 is TGTGCCAGCAGCGTAGGATCCACAGGGGCTTACGAGCAGTACTTC. The chain couples TRBV9 to TRBJ2-7; the match to TRBD1 covers 7 bases. Unmatched junction bases numbered 7, after V lost 0 bases and J lost 4 bases. Per germline, CDR1 SGDLS and CDR2 YYNGEE. The CDR3 sequence is 15 residues long.

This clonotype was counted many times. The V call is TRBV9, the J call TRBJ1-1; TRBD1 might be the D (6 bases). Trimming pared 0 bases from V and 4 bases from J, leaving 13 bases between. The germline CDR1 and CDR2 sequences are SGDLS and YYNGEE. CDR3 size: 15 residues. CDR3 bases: TGTGCCAGCAGCGTAGGGCGGGGGCAGAGCACTGAAGCTTTCTTT. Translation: CASSVGRGQSTEAFF.

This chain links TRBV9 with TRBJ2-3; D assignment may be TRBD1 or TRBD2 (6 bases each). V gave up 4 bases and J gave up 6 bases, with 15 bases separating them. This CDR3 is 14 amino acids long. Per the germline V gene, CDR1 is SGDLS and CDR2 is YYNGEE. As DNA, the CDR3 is TGTGCCAGCAGCCCGCCCCGGGGGCCGGATACGCAGTATTTT. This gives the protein CASSPPRGPDTQYF. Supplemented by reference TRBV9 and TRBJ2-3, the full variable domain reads DSGVTQTPKHLITATGQRVTLRCSPRSGDLSVYWYQQSLDQGLQFLIQYYNGEERAKGNILERFSAQQFPDLHSELNLSSLELGDSALYFCASSPPRGPDTQYFGPGTRLTVL.

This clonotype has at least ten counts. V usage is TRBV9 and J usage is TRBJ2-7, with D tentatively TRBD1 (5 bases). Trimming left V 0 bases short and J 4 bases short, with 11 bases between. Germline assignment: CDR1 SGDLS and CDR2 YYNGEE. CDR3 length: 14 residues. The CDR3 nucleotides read TGTGCCAGCAGCGTAGGAAGGGGTGTGTACGAGCAGTACTTC. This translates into CASSVGRGVYEQYF.

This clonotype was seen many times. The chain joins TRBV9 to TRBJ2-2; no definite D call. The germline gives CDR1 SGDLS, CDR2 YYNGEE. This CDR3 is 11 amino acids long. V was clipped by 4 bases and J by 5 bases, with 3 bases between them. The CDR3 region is CASSKTGELFF. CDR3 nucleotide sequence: TGTGCCAGCAGCAAAACCGGGGAGCTGTTTTTT.